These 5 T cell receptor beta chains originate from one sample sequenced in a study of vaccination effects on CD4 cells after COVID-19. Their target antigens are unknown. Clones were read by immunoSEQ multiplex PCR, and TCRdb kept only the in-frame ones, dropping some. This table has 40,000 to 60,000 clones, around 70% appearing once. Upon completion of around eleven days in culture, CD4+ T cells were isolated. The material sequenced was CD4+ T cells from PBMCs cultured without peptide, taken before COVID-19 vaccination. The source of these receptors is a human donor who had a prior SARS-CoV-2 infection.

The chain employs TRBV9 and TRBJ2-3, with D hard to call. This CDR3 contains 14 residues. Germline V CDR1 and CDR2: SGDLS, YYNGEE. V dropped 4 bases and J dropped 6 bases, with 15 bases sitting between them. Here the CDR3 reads CASSLSPQRDTQYF. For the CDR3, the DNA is TGTGCCAGCAGCCTTTCTCCACAACGGGATACGCAGTATTTT.

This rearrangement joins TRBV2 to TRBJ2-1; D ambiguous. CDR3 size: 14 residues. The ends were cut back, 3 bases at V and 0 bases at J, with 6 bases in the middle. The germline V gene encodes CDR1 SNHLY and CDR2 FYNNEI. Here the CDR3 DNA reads TGTGCCAGCAGTGAGGGGTACTCCTACAATGAGCAGTTCTTC. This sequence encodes CASSEGYSYNEQFF.

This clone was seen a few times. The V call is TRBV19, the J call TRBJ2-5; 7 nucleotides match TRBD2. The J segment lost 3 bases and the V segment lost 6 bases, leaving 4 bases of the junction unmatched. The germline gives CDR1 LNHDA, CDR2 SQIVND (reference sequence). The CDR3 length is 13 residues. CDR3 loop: CASRRSGKETQYF. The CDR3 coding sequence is TGTGCCAGTAGGAGAAGCGGGAAAGAGACCCAGTACTTC.

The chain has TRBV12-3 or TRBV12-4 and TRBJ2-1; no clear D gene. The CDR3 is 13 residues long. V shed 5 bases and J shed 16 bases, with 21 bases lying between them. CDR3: CASSIQDHRTTFF. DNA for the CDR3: TGTGCCAGCAGTATACAAGACCACCGCACCACCTTCTTC.

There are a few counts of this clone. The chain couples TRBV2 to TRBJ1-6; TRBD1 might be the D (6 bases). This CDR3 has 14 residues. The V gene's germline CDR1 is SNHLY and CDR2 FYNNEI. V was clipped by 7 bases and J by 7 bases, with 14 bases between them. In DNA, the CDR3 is TGTGCCAGCATTAGGACAGCTACCAATTCACCCCTCCACTTT. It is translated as CASIRTATNSPLHF.